The entry that follows covers one TCR beta chain sequence. Its antigen is not identified. Between the trimmed V and J ends, which lost 0 bases and 1 base, there was a span of 17 bases. CDR1 SGHNT and CDR2 YYREEE come from the germline V gene (reference sequence). CDR3 size: 18 residues. These data originate in a study of T cell responses to AZD1222 COVID-19 vaccine. Whole-study results and caveats: Within unmutated variant regions lay the reported targets of nearly half of spike-specific TCRs.

The assay was immunoSEQ multiplex PCR, and TCRdb's table has in-frame clones only and misses some. The profile shows over 150,000 clones, more than 85% of them singletons. The genes are TRBV5-4 and TRBJ2-1; D unresolved. Sample: peripheral blood, taken 28 days after the second AZD1222 dose. The source is an adult who received the AZD1222 COVID-19 vaccine. The CDR3 loop reads CASSLALVNSRSYNEQFF. The CDR3 region has the DNA TGTGCCAGCAGCTTGGCCTTGGTTAATAGCCGGTCCTACAATGAGCAGTTCTTC.